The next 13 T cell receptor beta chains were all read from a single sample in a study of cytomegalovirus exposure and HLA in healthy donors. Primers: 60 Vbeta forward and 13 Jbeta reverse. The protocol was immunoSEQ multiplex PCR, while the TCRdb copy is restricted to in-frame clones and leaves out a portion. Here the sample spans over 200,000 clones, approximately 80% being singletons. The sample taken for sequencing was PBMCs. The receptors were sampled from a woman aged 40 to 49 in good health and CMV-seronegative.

The CDR3 nucleotides read TGCAGCGTTTTACTCGGGGGGCTCCCCTACGAGCAGTACTTC. Translation: CSVLLGGLPYEQYF. V is TRBV29-1 and J is TRBJ2-7, with a tentative D call TRBD2 (7 bases). V gave up 5 bases and J gave up 2 bases, with 16 bases separating them. The CDR3 has 14 residues. Per germline, CDR1 SQVTM and CDR2 ANQGSEA.

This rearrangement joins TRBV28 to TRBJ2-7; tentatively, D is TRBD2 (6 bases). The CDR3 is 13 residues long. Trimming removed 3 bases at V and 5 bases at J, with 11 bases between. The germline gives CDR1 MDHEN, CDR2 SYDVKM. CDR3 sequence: CASSLRGSDEQYF. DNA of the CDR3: TGTGCCAGCAGTTTGCGGGGTTCTGACGAGCAGTACTTC.

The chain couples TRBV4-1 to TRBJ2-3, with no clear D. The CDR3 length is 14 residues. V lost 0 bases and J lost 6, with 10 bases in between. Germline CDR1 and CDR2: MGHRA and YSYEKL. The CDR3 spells CASSQDPLADTQYF. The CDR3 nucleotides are TGCGCCAGCAGCCAAGATCCCCTTGCGGATACGCAGTATTTT.

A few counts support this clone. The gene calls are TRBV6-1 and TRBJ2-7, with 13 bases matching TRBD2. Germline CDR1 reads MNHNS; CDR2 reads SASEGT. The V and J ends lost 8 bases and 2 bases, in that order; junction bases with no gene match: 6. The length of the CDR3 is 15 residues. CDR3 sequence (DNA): TGTGCCAGCCCCGGGACTAGCGGGGAAACCTACGAGCAGTACTTC. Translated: CASPGTSGETYEQYF.

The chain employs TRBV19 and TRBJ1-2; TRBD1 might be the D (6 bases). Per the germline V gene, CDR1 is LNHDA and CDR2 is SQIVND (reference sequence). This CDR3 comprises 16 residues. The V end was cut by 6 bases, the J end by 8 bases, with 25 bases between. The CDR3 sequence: CASSAGLPAGARGYTF. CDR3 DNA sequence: TGTGCCAGTAGCGCCGGGCTGCCCGCGGGGGCACGGGGCTACACCTTC.

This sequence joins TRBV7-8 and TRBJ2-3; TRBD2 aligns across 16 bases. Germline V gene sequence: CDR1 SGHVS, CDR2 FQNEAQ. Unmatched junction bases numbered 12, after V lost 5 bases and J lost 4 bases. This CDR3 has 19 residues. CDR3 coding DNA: TGTGCCAGCAGCCCGGGACTAGCGGGGGGGCCAGGAGTCCCAGATACGCAGTATTTT. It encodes CASSPGLAGGPGVPDTQYF. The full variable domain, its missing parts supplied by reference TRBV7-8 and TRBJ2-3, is GAGVSQSPRYKVAKRGQDVALRCDPISGHVSLFWYQQALGQGPEFLTYFQNEAQLDKSGLPSDRFFAERPEGSVSTLKIQRTQQEDSAVYLCASSPGLAGGPGVPDTQYFGPGTRLTVL.

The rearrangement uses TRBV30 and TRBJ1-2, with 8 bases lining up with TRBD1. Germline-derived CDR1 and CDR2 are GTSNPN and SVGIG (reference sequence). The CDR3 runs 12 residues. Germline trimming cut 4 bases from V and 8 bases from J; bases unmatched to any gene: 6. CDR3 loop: CAWMQGAGGYTF. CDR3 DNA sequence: TGTGCCTGGATGCAGGGGGCGGGAGGCTACACCTTC.

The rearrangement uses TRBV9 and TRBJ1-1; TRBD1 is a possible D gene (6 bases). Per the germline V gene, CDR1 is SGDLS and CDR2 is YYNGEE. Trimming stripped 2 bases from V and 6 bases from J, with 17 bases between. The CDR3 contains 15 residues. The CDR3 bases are TGTGCCAGCAGCGTCTCTCCGGGACACAGCTCTGAAGCTTTCTTT. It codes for CASSVSPGHSSEAFF.

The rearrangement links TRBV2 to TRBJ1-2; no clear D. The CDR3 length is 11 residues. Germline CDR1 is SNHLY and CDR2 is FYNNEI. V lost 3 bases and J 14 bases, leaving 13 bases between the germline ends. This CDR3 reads CASSDTRLRTF. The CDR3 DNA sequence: TGTGCCAGCAGTGACACACGCTTGAGGACCTTC.

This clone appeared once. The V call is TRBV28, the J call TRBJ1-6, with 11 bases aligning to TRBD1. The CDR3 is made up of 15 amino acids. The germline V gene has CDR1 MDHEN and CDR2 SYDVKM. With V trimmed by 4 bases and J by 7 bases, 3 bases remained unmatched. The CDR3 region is CASSYRDRGNSPLHF. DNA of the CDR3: TGTGCCAGCAGTTACCGGGACAGGGGGAATTCACCCCTCCACTTT.

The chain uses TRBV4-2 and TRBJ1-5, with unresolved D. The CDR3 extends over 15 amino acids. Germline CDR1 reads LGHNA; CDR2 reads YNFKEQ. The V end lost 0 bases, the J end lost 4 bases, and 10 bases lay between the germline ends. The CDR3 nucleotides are TGTGCCAGCAGCCAAGAGGGAACGGGGAATCAGCCCCAGCATTTT. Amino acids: CASSQEGTGNQPQHF.

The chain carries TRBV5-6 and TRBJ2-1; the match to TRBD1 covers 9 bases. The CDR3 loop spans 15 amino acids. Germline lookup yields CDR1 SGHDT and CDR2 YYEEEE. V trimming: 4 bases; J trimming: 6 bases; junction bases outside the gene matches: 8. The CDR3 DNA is TGTGCCAGCAGCGTAACAGGGGGCCTATTCAATGAGCAGTTCTTC. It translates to CASSVTGGLFNEQFF.

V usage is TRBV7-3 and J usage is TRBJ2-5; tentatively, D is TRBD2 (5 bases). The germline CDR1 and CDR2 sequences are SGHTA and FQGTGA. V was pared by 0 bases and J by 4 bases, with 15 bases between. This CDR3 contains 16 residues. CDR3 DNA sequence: TGTGCCAGCAGCTTAACGGGCACCCTAGAGGGAGAGACCCAGTACTTC. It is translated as CASSLTGTLEGETQYF.